The 3 T cell receptor beta chains given below trace back to one sample, sequenced in a study of blood T cell repertoires in COVID-19. The repertoire was sequenced with immunoSEQ multiplex PCR; TCRdb's copy has only in-frame clones and lacks some. The sample carries 200,000 to 250,000 clones, 85% to 90% recorded once. Material: peripheral blood. These receptors all stem from a woman aged 70-85 years with active or convalescent COVID-19.

This rearrangement joins TRBV20-1 to TRBJ2-1; unclear D gene. Germline V gives CDR1 DFQATT, CDR2 SNEGSKA (reference sequence). The V end lost 6 bases, the J end lost 5 bases, and 5 bases lay between the germline ends. The CDR3 length is 10 residues. CDR3: CSALNNEQFF. CDR3 DNA sequence: TGCAGTGCCCTAAACAATGAGCAGTTCTTC.

In this sample, this clone turned up once. The rearrangement uses TRBV9 and TRBJ2-7; TRBD2 might be the D (6 bases). Trimming cost V 0 bases and J 6 bases, with 13 bases left between them. This CDR3 comprises 14 residues. Germline lookup yields CDR1 SGDLS and CDR2 YYNGEE. CDR3 in amino acids: CASSVAAGPSEQYF. CDR3 nucleotides: TGTGCCAGCAGCGTAGCGGCGGGACCTTCCGAGCAGTACTTC.

The chain couples TRBV5-6 to TRBJ1-2, with D hard to call. Between the trimmed V and J ends, which lost 6 bases and 3 bases, there was a span of 12 bases. Germline assignment: CDR1 SGHDT and CDR2 YYEEEE. This CDR3 is built from 13 residues. Here the CDR3 reads CASKSPEDYGYTF. CDR3 in DNA: TGTGCCAGCAAGAGTCCAGAGGACTATGGCTACACCTTC.